This TCR beta chain was obtained from a study of radiation and T cells in renal cell carcinoma. TCRdb's table, derived via immunoSEQ multiplex PCR, lists solely in-frame clones and lacks some. This table has about 130,000 clones, approximately 91% appearing once. From germline, CDR1 is SQVTM and CDR2 ANQGSEA. The CDR3 is made up of 11 amino acids. V lost 3 bases, J lost 6 bases, and 8 bases lay in between. Time point meaning: baseline pretreatment blood. Specified treatment: 15 Gy SBRT to primary tumor, nephrectomy 4 weeks later. Sequenced here: blood, sampled from a patient whose treatment included radiotherapy and nephrectomy. V gene TRBV29-1 combines with J gene TRBJ1-1, with unresolved D. The TCR originated in a woman aged 45-65 years with renal cell carcinoma. Written as DNA, the CDR3 is TGCAGCGTTGATGAGGGCGCTGAAGCTTTCTTT. Its protein is CSVDEGAEAFF. Full variable domain (rest looked up from reference TRBV29-1 and TRBJ1-1): SAVISQKPSRDICQRGTSLTIQCQVDSQVTMMFWYRQQPGQSLTLIATANQGSEATYESGFVIDKFPISRPNLTFSTLTVSNMSPEDSSIYLCSVDEGAEAFFGQGTRLTVV.